This T cell receptor (beta chain) was found in a study of cytomegalovirus exposure and HLA in healthy donors. Repertoires were generated with immunoSEQ multiplex PCR, while TCRdb's copy carries only in-frame clones and drops some. The sample contains roughly 82,000 clones, approximately 93% of which appear only once. Germline V CDR1 and CDR2: LNHDA, SQIVND (reference sequence). This CDR3 comprises 16 residues. V shed 7 bases and J 3 bases; nucleotides not matched to a gene: 12. J is TRBJ2-1 and V is TRBV19; 7 nucleotides agree with TRBD2. Material: PBMCs. The TCR sequence derives from a man aged 18 to 35 in good health and CMV-seronegative. The DNA for the CDR3 is TGTGCCAGTAAGTTTTTTCACCGGACTAGCTACAATGAGCAGTTCTTC. It is translated as CASKFFHRTSYNEQFF.